The text below deals with one TCR beta chain. Its antigen is still unknown. At the DNA level, this CDR3 is encoded by other sequences in the same sample as well. Trimming stripped 3 bases from V and 5 bases from J, with 4 bases between. In germline, CDR1 is MNHEY, CDR2 SMNVEV (reference sequence). This CDR3 contains 12 residues. This entry is derived from a study of shared clonotypes between healthy human individuals. Original processing methods: In the immunoSEQ data, sequences were junction-only and lacked quality scores, so filtering differed. The table came from immunoSEQ multiplex PCR; TCRdb's copy has only in-frame clones and leaves some out. V, J and clone size were drawn from that table, and D and trimming were deduced from the DNA. The table has more than 1.2 million clones, 98% to 99% seen once. The study's findings and limits: The authors expected sequencing depth to affect clonotype sharing among donors.

The rearrangement uses TRBV27 and TRBJ2-2; D gene ambiguous. The clonotype comes from a man aged 25 to 40 in good health. The specimen sequenced was naive CD4+ T cells sorted from blood. Specified subset: CD45RA+ positively selected. CDR3 DNA sequence: TGTGCCAGCAGTTTCCTTACCGGGGAGCTGTTTTTT. Amino acid sequence: CASSFLTGELFF.